The clone carrying this T cell receptor (beta chain) has at least ten counts. The antigen is not known. The data were taken from a study of CD8 T cells in ankylosing spondylitis. TCRdb reprocessed the 5' RACE reads with MiXCR, giving one entry per CDR3 protein. The sample contains about 800,000 distinct CDR3 sequences, over 9.5% of which appear only once. V shed 6 bases and J 6 bases; nucleotides not matched to a gene: 6. Germline CDR1 is DFQATT and CDR2 is SNEGSKA (reference sequence). CDR3 length equals 14 residues. Study observations and caveats: Roughly eight highly homologous variants made up a TCR beta motif that seemed to typify ankylosing spondylitis blood.

This chain connects TRBV20-1 to TRBJ2-2, with 11 bases that match TRBD2. The source is a male donor with ankylosing spondylitis. The sample was blood, either unsorted or a sorted T cell fraction (not recorded which). CDR3 sequence (DNA): TGCAGTGCGGCGTCTAGCGGGGGGTCCGGGGAGCTGTTTTTT. Residues: CSAASSGGSGELFF.